A selection of T cell receptor beta chains follows, all from one sample in a study of OX40 agonist ivuxolimab in advanced cancers. The method was immunoSEQ multiplex PCR; TCRdb's version includes in-frame clones alone and lacks a portion of them. Found here are about 45,000 clones, around nine tenths of them singletons; the top ten hold about 1%. Material: CD4+ or CD8+ T cells sorted from blood, obtained in a trial of the OX40 agonist ivuxolimab. These TCRs come from an adult with an advanced solid tumor such as melanoma, head and neck, liver or kidney cancer. CDR3s include the opening cysteine and the closing phenylalanine or tryptophan. A D gene is named only where the DNA matches it firmly. For some rows the clone size is stated as once, few or many, or as a class when expanded; others skip it.

clone size	D gene	V gene	J gene	CDR3 protein	CDR3 DNA
-	-	TRBV5-6	TRBJ2-7	CASSTGFYEQYF	TGTGCCAGCAGCACGGGATTCTACGAGCAGTACTTC
-	-	TRBV9	TRBJ2-2	CASSGLRLDYSGELFF	TGTGCCAGCAGCGGATTACGACTAGACTATAGCGGGGAGCTGTTTTTT
-	TRBD1	TRBV4-2	TRBJ2-3	CASSQKGQGGTDTQYF	TGTGCCAGCAGCCAGAAGGGACAGGGGGGCACAGATACGCAGTATTTT
-	-	TRBV19	TRBJ2-4	CASSLGLTGNIQYF	TGCGCCAGTAGTCTTGGACTAACAGGGAACATTCAGTACTTC
once	TRBD1	TRBV10-3	TRBJ2-2	CAISESGTGVNTGELFF	TGTGCCATCAGTGAGTCCGGGACAGGGGTGAACACCGGGGAGCTGTTTTTT
medium-sized	TRBD1	TRBV19	TRBJ2-2	CASMRTGGDLTGELFF	TGTGCCAGTATGAGGACAGGGGGCGATCTCACCGGGGAGCTGTTTTTT
-	-	TRBV5-8	TRBJ2-7	CASSLHWSYEQYF	TGTGCCAGCAGCTTGCATTGGTCCTACGAGCAGTACTTC
-	TRBD2	TRBV7-3	TRBJ2-1	CASSPSGAYNEQFF	TGTGCCAGCAGCCCCAGCGGGGCCTACAATGAGCAGTTCTTC
-	-	TRBV27	TRBJ2-5	CANSFGATKETQYF	TGTGCCAACAGTTTTGGGGCAACGAAAGAGACCCAGTACTTC
-	TRBD2	TRBV29-1	TRBJ2-7	CSVVSGRAGSYEQYF	TGCAGCGTTGTCAGCGGGAGGGCCGGGTCCTACGAGCAGTACTTC
-	TRBD2	TRBV27	TRBJ2-5	CASSPQKLAGVETQYF	TGTGCCAGCAGTCCACAGAAACTAGCGGGAGTTGAGACCCAGTACTTC
-	-	TRBV11-2	TRBJ2-5	CASSFGEETQYF	TGTGCCAGCAGCTTCGGGGAGGAGACCCAGTACTTC
once	TRBD2	TRBV7-8	TRBJ2-3	CASSPRRPGGPVDTQYF	TGTGCCAGCAGCCCACGAAGGCCGGGAGGGCCTGTAGATACGCAGTATTTT
-	TRBD2	TRBV11-1	TRBJ2-1	CASSLARSGGVNEQFF	TGTGCCAGCAGCTTAGCGCGGTCGGGAGGGGTGAATGAGCAGTTCTTC
-	-	TRBV6-5	TRBJ2-7	CASRQNGLEQYF	TGTGCCAGCAGACAGAACGGCCTCGAGCAGTACTTC
-	-	TRBV5-1	TRBJ2-3	CASRPRIGGDTQYF	TGCGCCAGCAGGCCTAGAATTGGGGGAGATACGCAGTATTTT
few	TRBD1	TRBV9	TRBJ2-7	CASSETGQGRQQYF	TGTGCCAGCAGCGAAACTGGACAGGGGCGCCAGCAGTACTTC
once	TRBD2	TRBV7-9	TRBJ2-1	CASSSPTSGRSTSYNEQFF	TGTGCCAGCAGCTCCCCGACTAGCGGGAGATCTACCTCCTACAATGAGCAGTTCTTC
-	TRBD1	TRBV28	TRBJ1-1	CASTPGGWVNTEAFF	TGTGCCAGCACCCCAGGGGGCTGGGTGAACACTGAAGCTTTCTTT
-	TRBD2	TRBV5-8	TRBJ2-3	CASSLAGGRTFTDTQYF	TGTGCCAGCAGCTTGGCCGGCGGGAGAACCTTCACAGATACGCAGTATTTT
-	-	TRBV30	TRBJ2-7	CAWSSFGQDVTRKQYF	TGTGCCTGGAGTTCGTTCGGGCAGGATGTTACTAGGAAGCAGTACTTC
-	-	TRBV18	TRBJ2-2	CASSPLRSSNTGELFF	TGTGCCAGCTCACCATTGCGGTCCTCGAACACCGGGGAGCTGTTTTTT
-	-	TRBV20-1	TRBJ1-3	CSAVRNTIYF	TGCAGTGCTGTAAGGAACACCATATATTTT
-	-	TRBV5-1	TRBJ2-6	CASSLVLGANVLTF	TGCGCCAGCAGCTTGGTATTAGGGGCCAACGTCCTGACTTTC
-	TRBD1	TRBV7-3	TRBJ2-2	CASSLTGGFYTGELFF	TGTGCCAGCAGCCTGACAGGGGGCTTTTACACCGGGGAGCTGTTTTTT
-	-	TRBV7-2	TRBJ1-3	CASSLAGGNSGNTIYF	TGTGCCAGCAGCTTAGCGGGCGGCAACTCTGGAAACACCATATATTTT
-	-	TRBV21-1	TRBJ2-5	CAGQRAGETQYF	TGTGCCGGGCAAAGGGCGGGAGAGACCCAGTACTTC
-	-	TRBV20-1	TRBJ2-2	CSASESGELFF	TGCAGTGCAAGCGAGTCAGGGGAGCTGTTTTTT
-	-	TRBV29-1	TRBJ2-5	CSVEPEETQYF	TGCAGCGTTGAACCAGAAGAGACCCAGTACTTC
-	-	TRBV10-3	TRBJ1-2	CAISESPGYYGYTF	TGTGCCATCAGTGAGTCGCCGGGATACTATGGCTACACCTTC
-	-	TRBV19	TRBJ2-3	CASSIGGRNTQYF	TGTGCCAGTAGTATAGGGGGCAGGAATACGCAGTATTTT
-	-	TRBV14	TRBJ2-7	CASSLHYEQYF	TGTGCCAGCAGCCTACATTACGAGCAGTACTTC
-	-	TRBV25-1	TRBJ1-5	CASSEGSSYQPQHF	TGTGCCAGCAGTGAGGGCTCTAGCTATCAGCCCCAGCATTTT
-	-	TRBV5-1	TRBJ1-5	CASSWAGGSNQPQHF	TGCGCCAGCAGCTGGGCGGGGGGGAGCAATCAGCCCCAGCATTTT
once	-	TRBV5-4	TRBJ2-7	CASSSGGLGYEQYF	TGTGCCAGCAGCTCCGGGGGTTTAGGCTACGAGCAGTACTTC
-	-	TRBV14	TRBJ2-1	CASSQLLAAADEQFF	TGTGCCAGCAGCCAACTTCTAGCCGCGGCAGATGAGCAGTTCTTC
-	-	TRBV7-3	TRBJ2-7	CASSPGREYEQYF	TGTGCCAGCAGCCCAGGAAGGGAGTACGAGCAGTACTTC
-	TRBD2	TRBV2	TRBJ2-1	CASKPGLDNEQFF	TGTGCCAGCAAACCGGGACTAGACAATGAGCAGTTCTTC
once	-	TRBV7-2	TRBJ2-1	CASSLVADRNLVF	TGTGCCAGCAGCTTAGTCGCTGACAGGAATCTAGTCTTC
-	-	TRBV7-2	TRBJ1-1	CASSLAVGGLNTEAFF	TGTGCCAGCAGCTTAGCGGTAGGCGGACTGAACACTGAAGCTTTCTTT
-	-	TRBV10-3	TRBJ2-3	CAISESGPWNTQYF	TGTGCCATCAGTGAGTCGGGCCCCTGGAATACGCAGTATTTT
-	-	TRBV9	TRBJ2-1	CASSVRDGRGNEQFF	TGTGCCAGCAGCGTCCGCGACGGACGGGGAAATGAGCAGTTCTTC
few	-	TRBV9	TRBJ2-3	CASSGDAQYF	TGTGCCAGCAGCGGCGACGCGCAGTATTTT
-	TRBD1	TRBV5-3	TRBJ1-3	CARSRKGGRVDGNTIYF	TGTGCCAGAAGCAGGAAAGGGGGCAGAGTCGACGGAAACACCATATATTTT
-	-	TRBV5-1	TRBJ2-1	CASSREQNEQFF	TGCGCCAGCAGCCGGGAGCAGAATGAGCAGTTCTTC
-	-	TRBV7-2	TRBJ1-3	CASRRNPAGSGNTIYF	TGTGCCAGCAGGCGCAATCCCGCAGGGTCTGGAAACACCATATATTTT
-	-	TRBV2	TRBJ2-7	CASKTGSHEQYF	TGTGCCAGCAAAACGGGTAGCCACGAGCAGTACTTC
-	-	TRBV7-9	TRBJ2-2	CASSTTPRAVGELFF	TGTGCCAGCAGCACCACCCCCAGGGCCGTCGGGGAGCTGTTTTTT
-	TRBD1	TRBV11-2	TRBJ2-7	CASSGTEVGEQYF	TGTGCCAGCAGTGGGACAGAGGTTGGGGAGCAGTACTTC
-	-	TRBV6-5	TRBJ1-5	CASSYRGLGAHQPQHF	TGTGCCAGCAGTTACAGGGGTTTGGGGGCCCATCAGCCCCAGCATTTT
-	-	TRBV11-2	TRBJ1-5	CASSSTGGNQPQHF	TGTGCCAGCAGTTCGACAGGTGGCAATCAGCCCCAGCATTTT
-	TRBD2	TRBV5-5	TRBJ2-3	CASSSSGRFTDTQYF	TGTGCCAGCAGCTCAAGCGGGAGGTTCACAGATACGCAGTATTTT
-	-	TRBV19	TRBJ1-3	CASGLFGNTIYF	TGTGCCAGTGGACTCTTTGGAAACACCATATATTTT